A single T cell receptor beta chain is shown here with its context. Its antigen is not identified. The sample originates from a study of cytomegalovirus exposure and HLA in healthy donors. Vbeta (60) and Jbeta (13) primers were used in the PCR. Generated by immunoSEQ multiplex PCR, the TCRdb table keeps only in-frame clones and is missing some. This table has 57,000 or so clones, more than 70% appearing once. V was pared by 3 bases and J by 1 base, with 4 bases of the junction left unmatched. This CDR3 spans 17 amino acids. The germline V gene encodes CDR1 SGDLS and CDR2 YYNGEE. Study conclusions and caveats: CMV serostatus was the only immune exposure information that was available. In an earlier analysis, about 87% or about 30%: the productive usage of most TCR beta V segments. Common viral pathogens were later found to be apparently linked to several of the most significant clusters. Approximately 18,000 TCR beta sequences were associated with HLA alleles at 0.05 false discovery rate in a later analysis.

This chain uses TRBV9 with TRBJ2-5; 15 nucleotides line up with TRBD2. This clonotype was obtained from a man aged 45-65 years in good health and CMV-seropositive. Sequenced sample: PBMCs. CDR3 sequence: CASSAGTSGGLQETQYF. The CDR3 nucleotides are TGTGCCAGCAGCGCTGGGACTAGCGGGGGGCTCCAAGAGACCCAGTACTTC.